The 2 T cell receptor beta chains listed next were all sequenced from one sample in a study of T-cell reconstitution after alpha-beta-depleted transplantation in children. It was with unique molecular identifiers that the TCRbeta library was prepared. TCRdb redid the calling of the PCR reads with MiXCR, one entry per CDR3 protein. The table lists about 980,000 distinct CDR3 sequences, about 29% of them singletons. Here the sequenced sample was PBMCs, mostly from graft donor cells, taken 360 days after TCRalphabeta/CD19-depleted stem cell transplant. These receptors were obtained from a boy under two years old who had a stem cell transplant for SCID, so the T cells may come from the graft donor.

This clonotype appeared a few times. The chain joins TRBV27 to TRBJ1-2, with 8 positions matching TRBD1. The CDR3 extends over 14 amino acids. Germline V lookup: CDR1 MNHEY, CDR2 SMNVEV (reference sequence). The trim removed 5 bases at V and 4 bases at J, leaving 6 bases unmatched. The CDR3 region has the DNA TGTGCCAGCAGTCCCAGGGGGCTCATCTATGGCTACACCTTC. This gives the protein CASSPRGLIYGYTF.

The chain recombines TRBV5-5 with TRBJ2-5; 7 nucleotides match TRBD1. V lost 4 bases to trimming and J lost 1 base; unmatched junction nucleotides: 7. The CDR3 has 15 residues. Germline assignment: CDR1 SGHKS and CDR2 YYEKEE (reference sequence). DNA of the CDR3: TGTGCCAGCAGCCAAGGGACAGCTTTCCAAGAGACCCAGTACTTC. Translating it yields CASSQGTAFQETQYF.